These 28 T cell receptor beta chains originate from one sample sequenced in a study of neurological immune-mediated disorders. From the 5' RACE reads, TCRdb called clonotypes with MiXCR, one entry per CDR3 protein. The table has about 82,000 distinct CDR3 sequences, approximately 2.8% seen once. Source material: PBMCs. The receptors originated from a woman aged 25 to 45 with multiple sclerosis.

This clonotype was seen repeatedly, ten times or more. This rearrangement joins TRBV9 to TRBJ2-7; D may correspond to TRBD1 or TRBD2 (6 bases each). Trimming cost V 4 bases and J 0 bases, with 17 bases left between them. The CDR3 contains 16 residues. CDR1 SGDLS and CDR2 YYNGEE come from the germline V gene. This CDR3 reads CASSLSSGATSYEQYF. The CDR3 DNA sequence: TGTGCCAGCAGCCTGTCTTCGGGGGCCACCTCCTACGAGCAGTACTTC.

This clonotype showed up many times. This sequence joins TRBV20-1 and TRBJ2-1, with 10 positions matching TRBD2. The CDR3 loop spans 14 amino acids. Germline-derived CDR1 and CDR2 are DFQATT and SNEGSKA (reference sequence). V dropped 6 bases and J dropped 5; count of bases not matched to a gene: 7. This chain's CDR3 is CSADELAGNNEQFF. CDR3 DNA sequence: TGCAGTGCCGACGAACTAGCGGGAAACAATGAGCAGTTCTTC.

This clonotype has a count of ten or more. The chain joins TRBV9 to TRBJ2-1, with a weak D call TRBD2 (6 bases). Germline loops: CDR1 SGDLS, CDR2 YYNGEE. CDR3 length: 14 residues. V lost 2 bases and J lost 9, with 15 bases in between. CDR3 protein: CASSVGGKGPEQFF. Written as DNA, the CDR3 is TGTGCCAGCAGCGTCGGCGGGAAAGGTCCTGAGCAGTTCTTC.

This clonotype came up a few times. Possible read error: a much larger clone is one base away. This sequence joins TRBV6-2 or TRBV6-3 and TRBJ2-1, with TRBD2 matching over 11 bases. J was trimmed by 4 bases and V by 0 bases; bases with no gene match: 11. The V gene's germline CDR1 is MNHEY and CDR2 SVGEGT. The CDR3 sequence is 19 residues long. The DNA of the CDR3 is TGTGCCAGCAGTTACTCGATGTCCAATAGCGGGAGGGGGTACAATGAGCAGTTCTTC. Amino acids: CASSYSMSNSGRGYNEQFF.

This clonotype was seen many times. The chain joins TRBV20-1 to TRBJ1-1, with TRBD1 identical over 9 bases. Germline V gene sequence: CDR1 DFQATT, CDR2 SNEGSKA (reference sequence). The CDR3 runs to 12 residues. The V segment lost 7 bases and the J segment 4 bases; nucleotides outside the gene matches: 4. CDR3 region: CSVPGQGTEAFF. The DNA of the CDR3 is TGCAGTGTCCCGGGACAGGGCACTGAAGCTTTCTTT.

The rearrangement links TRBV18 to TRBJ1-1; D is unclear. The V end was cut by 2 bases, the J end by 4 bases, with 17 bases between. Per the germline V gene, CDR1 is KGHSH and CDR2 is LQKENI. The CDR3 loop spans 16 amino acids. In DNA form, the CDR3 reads TGTGCCAGCTCACCAGGGAGTGCGCTAATCGCCACTGAAGCTTTCTTT. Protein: CASSPGSALIATEAFF.

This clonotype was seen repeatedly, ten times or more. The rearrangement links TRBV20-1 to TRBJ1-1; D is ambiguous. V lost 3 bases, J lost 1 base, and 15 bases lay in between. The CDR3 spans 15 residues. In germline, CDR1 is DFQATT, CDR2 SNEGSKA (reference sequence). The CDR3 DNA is TGCAGTGCTAGTCTCGGACTGCTGGGGAACACTGAAGCTTTCTTT. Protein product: CSASLGLLGNTEAFF.

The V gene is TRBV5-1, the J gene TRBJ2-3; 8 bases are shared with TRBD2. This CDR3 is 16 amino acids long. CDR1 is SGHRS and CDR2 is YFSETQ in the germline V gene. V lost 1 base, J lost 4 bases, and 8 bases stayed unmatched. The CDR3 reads CASSLPSGSLPDTQYF. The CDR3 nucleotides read TGCGCCAGCAGCTTGCCCAGCGGGAGCCTCCCAGATACGCAGTATTTT.

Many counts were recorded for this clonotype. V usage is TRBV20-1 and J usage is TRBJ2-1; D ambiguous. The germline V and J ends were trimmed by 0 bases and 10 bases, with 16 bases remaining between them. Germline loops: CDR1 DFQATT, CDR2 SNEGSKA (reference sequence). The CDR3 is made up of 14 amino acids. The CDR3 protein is CSARDFNGPQEQFF. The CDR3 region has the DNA TGCAGTGCTAGAGATTTCAACGGGCCACAAGAGCAGTTCTTC.

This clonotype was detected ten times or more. The CDR3 nucleotides read TGCAGTGCTGGCCGGACTAGCGGGAATAGTTACAATGAGCAGTTCTTC. As protein: CSAGRTSGNSYNEQFF. The chain couples TRBV20-1 to TRBJ2-1, with 12 positions matching TRBD2. From germline, CDR1 is DFQATT and CDR2 SNEGSKA (reference sequence). V dropped 5 bases and J dropped 4; count of bases not matched to a gene: 9. The CDR3 is 16 residues long.

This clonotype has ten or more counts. The CDR3 here is CASSIFSGGSYGYTF. DNA of the CDR3: TGTGCCAGTAGTATATTTTCGGGCGGAAGCTATGGCTACACCTTC. V and J are TRBV19 and TRBJ1-2; D not certain. V lost 2 bases and J lost 4, with 14 bases in between. CDR3 size: 15 residues. The germline V gene has CDR1 LNHDA and CDR2 SQIVND (reference sequence).

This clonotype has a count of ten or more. As DNA, the CDR3 is TGCAGCGTTCCTGTCGGGGGTACGCAGTATTTT. This gives the protein CSVPVGGTQYF. The chain links TRBV29-1 to TRBJ2-3, with D perhaps TRBD2 (6 bases). V lost 5 bases and J 8 bases, leaving 11 bases between the germline ends. CDR3 size: 11 residues. Germline-derived CDR1 and CDR2 are SQVTM and ANQGSEA.

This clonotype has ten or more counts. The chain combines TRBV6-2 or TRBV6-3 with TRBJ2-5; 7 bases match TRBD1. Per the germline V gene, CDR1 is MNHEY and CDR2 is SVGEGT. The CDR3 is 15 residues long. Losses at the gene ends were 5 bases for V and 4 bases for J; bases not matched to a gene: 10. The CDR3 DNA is TGTGCCAGCAGTCGATTACAGGGGCGAGGAGAGACCCAGTACTTC. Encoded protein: CASSRLQGRGETQYF.

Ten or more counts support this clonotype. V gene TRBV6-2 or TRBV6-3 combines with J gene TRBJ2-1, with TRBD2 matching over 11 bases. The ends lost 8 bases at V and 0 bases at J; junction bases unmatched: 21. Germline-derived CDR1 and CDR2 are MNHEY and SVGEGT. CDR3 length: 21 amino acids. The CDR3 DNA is TGTGCCAGCGTTCAGGACAGGGGATTCGGGACTAGCGGAAGCTCCTACAATGAGCAGTTCTTC. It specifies CASVQDRGFGTSGSSYNEQFF.

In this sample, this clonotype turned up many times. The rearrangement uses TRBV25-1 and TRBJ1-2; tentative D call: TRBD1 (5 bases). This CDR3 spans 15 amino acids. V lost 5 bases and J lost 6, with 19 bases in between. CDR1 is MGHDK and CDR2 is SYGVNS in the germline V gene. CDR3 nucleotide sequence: TGTGCCAGCAGTCTGCTCGGGGCCCGCTACCATGGCTACACCTTC. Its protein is CASSLLGARYHGYTF.

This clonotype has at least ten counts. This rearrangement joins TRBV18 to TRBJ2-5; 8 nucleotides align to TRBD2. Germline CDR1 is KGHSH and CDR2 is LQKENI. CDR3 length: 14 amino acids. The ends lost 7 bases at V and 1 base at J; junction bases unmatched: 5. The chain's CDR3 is CASFSGNAQETQYF. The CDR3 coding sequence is TGTGCCAGCTTTAGCGGGAACGCCCAAGAGACCCAGTACTTC.

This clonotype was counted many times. The CDR3 sequence: CASSPDMKTQYF. CDR3 nucleotide sequence: TGTGCCAGCTCTCCGGACATGAAGACCCAGTACTTC. This rearrangement joins TRBV18 to TRBJ2-5; possible D gene TRBD1, 5 bases. CDR3 length: 12 residues. V was cut by 6 bases and J by 6 bases, with 11 bases left in between. Germline V lookup: CDR1 KGHSH, CDR2 LQKENI.

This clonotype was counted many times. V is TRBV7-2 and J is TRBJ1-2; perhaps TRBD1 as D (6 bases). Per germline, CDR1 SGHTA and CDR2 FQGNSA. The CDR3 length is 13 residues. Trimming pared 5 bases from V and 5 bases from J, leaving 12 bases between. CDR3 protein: CASSRGGQYGYTF. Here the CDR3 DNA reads TGTGCCAGCAGCCGCGGGGGGCAATATGGCTACACCTTC. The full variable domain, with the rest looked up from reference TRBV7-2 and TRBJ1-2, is GAGVSQSPSNKVTEKGKDVELRCDPISGHTALYWYRQSLGQGLEFLIYFQGNSAPDKSGLPSDRFSAERTGGSVSTLTIQRTQQEDSAVYLCASSRGGQYGYTFGSGTRLTVV.

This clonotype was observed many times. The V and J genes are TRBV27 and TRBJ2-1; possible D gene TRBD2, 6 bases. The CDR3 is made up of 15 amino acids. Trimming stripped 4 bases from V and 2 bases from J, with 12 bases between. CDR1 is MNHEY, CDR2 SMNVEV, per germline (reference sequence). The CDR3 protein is CASSSGWGAYNEQFF. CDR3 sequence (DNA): TGTGCCAGCAGTTCTGGCTGGGGGGCCTACAATGAGCAGTTCTTC.

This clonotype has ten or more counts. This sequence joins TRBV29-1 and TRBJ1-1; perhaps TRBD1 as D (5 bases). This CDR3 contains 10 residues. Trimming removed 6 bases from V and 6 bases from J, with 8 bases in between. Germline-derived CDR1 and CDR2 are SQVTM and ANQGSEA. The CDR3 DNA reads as TGCAGCGTCCCAGGGCCTGAAGCTTTCTTT. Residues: CSVPGPEAFF.

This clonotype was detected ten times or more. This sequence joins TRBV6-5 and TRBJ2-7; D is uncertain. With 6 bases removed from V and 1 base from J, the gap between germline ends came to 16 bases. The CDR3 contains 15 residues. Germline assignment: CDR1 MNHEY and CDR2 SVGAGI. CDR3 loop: CASRYGLGGSYEQYF. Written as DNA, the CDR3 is TGTGCCAGCAGGTACGGCCTGGGCGGATCCTACGAGCAGTACTTC.

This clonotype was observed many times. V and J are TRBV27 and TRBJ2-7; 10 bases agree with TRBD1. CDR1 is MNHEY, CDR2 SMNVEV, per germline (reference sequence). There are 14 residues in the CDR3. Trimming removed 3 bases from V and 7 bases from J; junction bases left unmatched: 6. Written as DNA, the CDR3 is TGTGCCAGCAGTTTCGCCGGGACAGGGGTAGAGCAGTACTTC. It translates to CASSFAGTGVEQYF.

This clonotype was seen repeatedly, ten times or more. Here the CDR3 DNA reads TGTGCCAGCAGTTTACCCAGGGAGGAGGACATTCAGTACTTC. It encodes CASSLPREEDIQYF. V usage is TRBV28 and J usage is TRBJ2-4; a possible D gene is TRBD2 (6 bases). Between the trimmed V and J ends, which lost 2 bases and 8 bases, there was a span of 13 bases. This CDR3 is 14 amino acids long. Germline CDR1 is MDHEN and CDR2 is SYDVKM.

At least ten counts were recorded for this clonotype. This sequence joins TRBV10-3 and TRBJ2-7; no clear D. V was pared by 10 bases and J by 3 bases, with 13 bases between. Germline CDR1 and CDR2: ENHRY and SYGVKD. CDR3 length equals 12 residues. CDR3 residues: CATHSGDYEQYF. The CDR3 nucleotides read TGTGCCACACATAGTGGCGACTACGAGCAGTACTTC.

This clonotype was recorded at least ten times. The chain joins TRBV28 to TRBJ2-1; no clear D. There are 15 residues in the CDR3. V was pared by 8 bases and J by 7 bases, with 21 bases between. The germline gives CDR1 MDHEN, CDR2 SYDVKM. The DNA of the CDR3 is TGTGCCAGCGCGAAGCCGTACTTCCGAAGGAATGAGCAGTTCTTC. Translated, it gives CASAKPYFRRNEQFF.

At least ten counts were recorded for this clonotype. The CDR3 nucleotides read TGTGCCAGCTCACCAAGGGGGACAGGGGCTAATTCACCCCTCCACTTT. This gives the protein CASSPRGTGANSPLHF. This chain links TRBV18 with TRBJ1-6; TRBD1 matches 10 bases. The CDR3 is 16 residues long. Germline CDR1 and CDR2: KGHSH and LQKENI. The junction had 4 bases not matched to a gene; V was cut back by 2 bases and J by 6 bases.

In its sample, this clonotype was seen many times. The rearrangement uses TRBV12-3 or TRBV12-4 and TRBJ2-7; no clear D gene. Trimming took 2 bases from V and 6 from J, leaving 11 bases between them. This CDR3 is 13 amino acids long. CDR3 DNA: TGTGCCAGCAGTTTAATGGTATTGGGCGAGCAGTACTTC. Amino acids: CASSLMVLGEQYF.

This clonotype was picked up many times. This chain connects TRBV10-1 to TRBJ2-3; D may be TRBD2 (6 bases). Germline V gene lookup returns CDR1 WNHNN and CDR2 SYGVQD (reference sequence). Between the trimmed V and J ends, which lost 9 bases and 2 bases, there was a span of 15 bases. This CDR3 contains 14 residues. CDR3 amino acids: CASQAEGNTDTQYF. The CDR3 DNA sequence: TGCGCCAGTCAAGCGGAGGGAAACACAGATACGCAGTATTTT.